This T cell receptor beta chain was found in a study of blood T cell repertoires in COVID-19. About the study: Samples of COVID-19 (acute and convalescent) were obtained from the United States, Italy and Spain. The analysed material was cDNA or gDNA that came from T cells, B-cell-depleted T cells, or PBMCs.

V shed 2 bases, J shed 2 bases, and the junction held 5 bases outside the gene matches. CDR3 length: 16 residues. CDR1 SGDLS and CDR2 YYNGEE come from the germline V gene. Using immunoSEQ multiplex PCR, the repertoire was profiled, and TCRdb retains in-frame clones only, with some absent. The table lists about 220,000 clones, about three quarters of them singletons. This TCR came from a woman aged 70-85 years with acute or convalescent COVID-19. The specimen was peripheral blood. V and J are TRBV9 and TRBJ2-3; 10 bases align to TRBD2. The CDR3 sequence: CASSVGTSDVTDTQYF. As DNA, the CDR3 is TGTGCCAGCAGCGTGGGGACTAGCGATGTCACAGATACGCAGTATTTT.